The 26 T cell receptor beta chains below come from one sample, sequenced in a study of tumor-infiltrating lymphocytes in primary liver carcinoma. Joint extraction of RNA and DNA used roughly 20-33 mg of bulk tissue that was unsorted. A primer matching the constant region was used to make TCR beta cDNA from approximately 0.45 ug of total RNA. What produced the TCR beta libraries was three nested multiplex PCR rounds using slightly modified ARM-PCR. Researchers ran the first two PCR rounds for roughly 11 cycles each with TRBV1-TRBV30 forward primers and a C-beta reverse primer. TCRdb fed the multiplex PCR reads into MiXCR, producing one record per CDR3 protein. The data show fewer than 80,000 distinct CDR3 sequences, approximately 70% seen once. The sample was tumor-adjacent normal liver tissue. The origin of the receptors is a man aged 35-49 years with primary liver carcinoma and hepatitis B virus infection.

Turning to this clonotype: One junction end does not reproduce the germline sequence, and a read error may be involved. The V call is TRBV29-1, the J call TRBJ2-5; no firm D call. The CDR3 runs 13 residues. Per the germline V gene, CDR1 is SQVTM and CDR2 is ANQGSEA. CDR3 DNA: TGCAGCGTTGGTAACGGGCATCAAGAGACCCAGTCCTTC. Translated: CSVGNGHQETQSF.

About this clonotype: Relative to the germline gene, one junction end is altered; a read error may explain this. CDR3: CTSSLGDLGWGNEQFF. The CDR3 DNA reads TGTACCAGCAGCTTAGGGGACCTGGGATGGGGCAATGAGCAGTTCTTC. This chain connects TRBV13 to TRBJ2-1; the D gene could be TRBD1 or TRBD2 (5 bases each). CDR3 length: 16 amino acids. Germline V gene data show CDR1 as PRHDT and CDR2 as FYEKMQ (reference sequence).

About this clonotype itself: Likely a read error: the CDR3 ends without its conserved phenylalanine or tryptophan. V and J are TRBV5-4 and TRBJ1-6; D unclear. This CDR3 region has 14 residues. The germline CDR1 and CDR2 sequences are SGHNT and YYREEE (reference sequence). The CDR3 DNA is TGTGCTAGCAGCTTGGCGGGAGGCTATTCACCCCTCCACTCT. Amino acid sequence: CASSLAGGYSPLHS.

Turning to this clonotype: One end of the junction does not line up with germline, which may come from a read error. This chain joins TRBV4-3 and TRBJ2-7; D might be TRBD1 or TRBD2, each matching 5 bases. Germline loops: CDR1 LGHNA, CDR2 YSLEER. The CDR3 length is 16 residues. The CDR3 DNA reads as TGCGCCAGCAGCCAAGATAGGCAGGGCCCTCAGTGGGAGCAGTATTTC. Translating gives CASSQDRQGPQWEQYF.

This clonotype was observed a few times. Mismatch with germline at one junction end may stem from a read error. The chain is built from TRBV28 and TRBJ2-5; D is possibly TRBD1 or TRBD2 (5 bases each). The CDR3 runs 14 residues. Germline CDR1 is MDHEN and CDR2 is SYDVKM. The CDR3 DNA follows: TGTGCCAGCAGTTTCCGGGGCTACCAAGAGATCCAGTACTTC. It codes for CASSFRGYQEIQYF.

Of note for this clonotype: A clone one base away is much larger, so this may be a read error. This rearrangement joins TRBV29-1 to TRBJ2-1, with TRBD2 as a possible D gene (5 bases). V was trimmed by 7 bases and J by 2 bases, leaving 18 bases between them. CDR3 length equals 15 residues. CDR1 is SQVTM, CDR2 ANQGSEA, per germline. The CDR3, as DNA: TGCAGCGCCCCGGTCCCGGACTGGGCCTACAATGAGCAGTTCTTC. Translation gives CSAPVPDWAYNEQFF.

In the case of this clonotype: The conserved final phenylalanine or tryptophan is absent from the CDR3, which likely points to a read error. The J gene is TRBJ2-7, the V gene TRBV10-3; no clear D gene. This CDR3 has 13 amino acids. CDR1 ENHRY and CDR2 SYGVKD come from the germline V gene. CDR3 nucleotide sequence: TGTGTCATCAGTGATCCACAGACCTACGAGCAGTACTAC. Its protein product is CVISDPQTYEQYY.

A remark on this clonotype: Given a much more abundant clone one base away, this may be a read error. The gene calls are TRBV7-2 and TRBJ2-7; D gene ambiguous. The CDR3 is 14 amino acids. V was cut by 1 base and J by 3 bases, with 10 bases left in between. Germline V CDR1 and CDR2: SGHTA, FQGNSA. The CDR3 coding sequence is TGTACCAGCAGCTTAGGCAGACTGAACTACGAGCAGTACTTC. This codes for CTSSLGRLNYEQYF.

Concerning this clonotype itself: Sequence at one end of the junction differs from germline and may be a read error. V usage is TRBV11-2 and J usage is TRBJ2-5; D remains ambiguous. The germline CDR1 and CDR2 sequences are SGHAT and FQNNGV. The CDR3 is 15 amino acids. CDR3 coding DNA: TGTGCCAGCAGCCCCTTGTCTCACTACCAAGAGACACAGTACTTC. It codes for CASSPLSHYQETQYF. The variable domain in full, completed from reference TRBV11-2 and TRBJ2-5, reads EAGVAQSPRYKIIEKRQSVAFWCNPISGHATLYWYQQILGQGPKLLIQFQNNGVVDDSQLPKDRFSAERLKGVDSTLKIQPAKLEDSAVYLCASSPLSHYQETQYFGPGTRLLVL.

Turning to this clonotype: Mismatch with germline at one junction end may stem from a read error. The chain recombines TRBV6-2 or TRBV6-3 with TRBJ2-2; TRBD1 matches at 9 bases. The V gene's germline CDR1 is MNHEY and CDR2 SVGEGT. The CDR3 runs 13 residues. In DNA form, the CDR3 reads TGCGCCAGCAGGACAGGGGCCTCCGGGGAGCTGTTTTTT. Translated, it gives CASRTGASGELFF.

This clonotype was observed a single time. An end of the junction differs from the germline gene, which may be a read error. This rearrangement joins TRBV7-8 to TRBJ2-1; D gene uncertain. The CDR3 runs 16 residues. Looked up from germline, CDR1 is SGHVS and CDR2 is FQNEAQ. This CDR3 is CASSSGFGGTNNEQFF. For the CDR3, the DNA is TGTGCTAGCAGCTCTGGCTTCGGCGGTACCAACAATGAGCAGTTCTTC.

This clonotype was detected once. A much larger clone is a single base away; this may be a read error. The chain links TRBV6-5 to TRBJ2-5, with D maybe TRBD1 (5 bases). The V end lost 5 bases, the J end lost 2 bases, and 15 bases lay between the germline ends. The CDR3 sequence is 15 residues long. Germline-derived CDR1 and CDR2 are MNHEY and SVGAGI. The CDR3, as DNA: TGTGCCAGCAGTAATGGGGCAGAACATCAAGAGACCCAGTACTTC. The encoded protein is CASSNGAEHQETQYF.

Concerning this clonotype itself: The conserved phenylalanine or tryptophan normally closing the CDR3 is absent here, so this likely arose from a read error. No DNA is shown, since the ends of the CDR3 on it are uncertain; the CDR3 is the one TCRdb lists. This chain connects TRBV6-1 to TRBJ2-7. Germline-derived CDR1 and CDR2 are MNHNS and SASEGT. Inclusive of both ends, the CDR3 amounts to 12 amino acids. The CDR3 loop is CASSDGPYEQYY.

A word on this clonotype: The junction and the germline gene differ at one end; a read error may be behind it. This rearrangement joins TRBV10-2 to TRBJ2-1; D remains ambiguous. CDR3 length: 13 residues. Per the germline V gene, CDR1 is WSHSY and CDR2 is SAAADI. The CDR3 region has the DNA TGCGCCAGCAGCCTGACTGGGTTGGCTGACCAGTTTTTC. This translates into CASSLTGLADQFF.

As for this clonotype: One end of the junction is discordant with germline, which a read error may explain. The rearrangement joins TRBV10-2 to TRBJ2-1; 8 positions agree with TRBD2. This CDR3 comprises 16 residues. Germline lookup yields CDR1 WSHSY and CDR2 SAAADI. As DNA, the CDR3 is TGCTCCAGCAGCACCCGACGTAGCGGGATTGCGGATGAGCAGTTCTTC. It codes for CSSSTRRSGIADEQFF.

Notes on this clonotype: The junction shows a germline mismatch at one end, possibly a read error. DNA of the CDR3: TGCAGCATCGAGGGGGTATCGACCTACGAGCAGTACTTT. Translated, it gives CSIEGVSTYEQYF. V gene TRBV29-1 combines with J gene TRBJ2-7; possible D gene TRBD1, 6 bases. This CDR3 region has 13 residues. Germline values: CDR1 SQVTM, CDR2 ANQGSEA.

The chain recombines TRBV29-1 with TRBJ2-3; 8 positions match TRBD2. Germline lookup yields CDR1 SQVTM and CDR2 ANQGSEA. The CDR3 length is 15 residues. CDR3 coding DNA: TGCGGGGTTTCCGGGACTAGTGGATTCACAGATACGCAGTATTTT. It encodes CGVSGTSGFTDTQYF.

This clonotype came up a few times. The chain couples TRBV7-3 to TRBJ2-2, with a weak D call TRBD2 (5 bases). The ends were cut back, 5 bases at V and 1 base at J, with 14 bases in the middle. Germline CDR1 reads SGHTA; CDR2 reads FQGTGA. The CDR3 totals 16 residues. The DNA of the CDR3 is TGTGCCAGCAGCCCCCAGCCGGCGGGGAACACCGGGGAGCTGTTTTTT. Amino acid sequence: CASSPQPAGNTGELFF.

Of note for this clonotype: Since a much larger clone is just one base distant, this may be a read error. In nucleotides, the CDR3 is TGTGCCAGCAGCTTCGGCACATATACGCAGTATTTT. Its protein product is CASSFGTYTQYF. This chain joins TRBV13 and TRBJ2-3; D call uncertain. Germline-derived CDR1 and CDR2 are PRHDT and FYEKMQ (reference sequence). The CDR3 is 12 amino acids.

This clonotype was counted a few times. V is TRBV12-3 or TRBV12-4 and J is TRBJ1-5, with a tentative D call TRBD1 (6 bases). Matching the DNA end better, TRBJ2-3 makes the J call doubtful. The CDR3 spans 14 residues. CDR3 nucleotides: TGTGCCAGCAGTTTGGGGGCTACCAATCAGCCCCAGTATTTT. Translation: CASSLGATNQPQYF.

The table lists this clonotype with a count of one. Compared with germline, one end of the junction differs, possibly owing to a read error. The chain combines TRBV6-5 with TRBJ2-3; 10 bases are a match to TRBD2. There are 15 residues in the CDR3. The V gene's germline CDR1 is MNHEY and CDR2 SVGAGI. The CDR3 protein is CPSSYLAGEGNTQYF. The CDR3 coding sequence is TGTCCCAGCAGTTATCTAGCGGGAGAAGGAAATACGCAGTATTTT.

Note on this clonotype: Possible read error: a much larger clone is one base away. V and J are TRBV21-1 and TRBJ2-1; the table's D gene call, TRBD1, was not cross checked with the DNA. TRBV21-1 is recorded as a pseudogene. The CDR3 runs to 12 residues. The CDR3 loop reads CASRPTGNEHFF. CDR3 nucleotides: TGTGCCAGCAGACCGACAGGGAATGAGCATTTCTTC.

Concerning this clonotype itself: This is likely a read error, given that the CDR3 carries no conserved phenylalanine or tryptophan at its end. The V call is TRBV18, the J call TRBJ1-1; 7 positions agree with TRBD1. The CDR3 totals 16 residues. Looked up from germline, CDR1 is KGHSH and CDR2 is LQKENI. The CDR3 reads CASSLGGGVMATEAFI. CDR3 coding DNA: TGTGCTAGCTCACTCGGAGGGGGCGTTATGGCCACTGAAGCTTTCATT.

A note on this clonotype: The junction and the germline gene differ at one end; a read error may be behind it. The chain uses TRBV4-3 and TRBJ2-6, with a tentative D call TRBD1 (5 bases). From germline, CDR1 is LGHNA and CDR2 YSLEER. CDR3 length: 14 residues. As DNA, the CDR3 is TGCGCCAGCAGCCAGGGGTTCAGGGCCAACGTCCTGACATTC. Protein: CASSQGFRANVLTF.

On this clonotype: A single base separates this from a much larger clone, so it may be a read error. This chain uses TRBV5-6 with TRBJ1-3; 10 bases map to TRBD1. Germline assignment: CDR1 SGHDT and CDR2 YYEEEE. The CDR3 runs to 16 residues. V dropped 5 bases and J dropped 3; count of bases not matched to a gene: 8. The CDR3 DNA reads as TGTGCCAGCAGTTTCACCGGGACAGGGGATGGAAACACCATATATTTT. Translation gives CASSFTGTGDGNTIYF.

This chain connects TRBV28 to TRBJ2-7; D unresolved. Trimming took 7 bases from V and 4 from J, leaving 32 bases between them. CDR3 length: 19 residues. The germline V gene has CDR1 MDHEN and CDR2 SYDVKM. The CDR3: CASTPRAMPLQQPVYEQYF. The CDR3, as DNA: TGTGCCAGCACCCCACGGGCTATGCCTCTACAGCAGCCGGTGTACGAGCAGTACTTC.